These 30 T cell receptor beta chains share one sample of origin, sequenced in a study of blood T cell repertoires in COVID-19. The assay was immunoSEQ multiplex PCR, and TCRdb's table has in-frame clones only and misses some. Counted here are 300,000 to 400,000 clones, around nine tenths occurring once; the ten biggest clones make up 6% to 8%. The sequencing sample was made of peripheral blood. The receptors originated from a woman in her seventies with COVID-19, enrolled during active disease.

The V gene is TRBV6-5, the J gene TRBJ1-3, with D perhaps TRBD1 (6 bases). From germline, CDR1 is MNHEY and CDR2 SVGAGI. The CDR3 runs to 14 residues. V was clipped by 9 bases and J by 1 base, with 13 bases between them. The DNA for the CDR3 is TGTGCCAGTCACAGGGAACCTTCTGGAAACACCATATATTTT. Translating gives CASHREPSGNTIYF.

The V gene is TRBV6-1, the J gene TRBJ1-3; TRBD1 agrees at 8 bases. V dropped 3 bases and J dropped 4; count of bases not matched to a gene: 5. The CDR3 length is 15 residues. Germline-derived CDR1 and CDR2 are MNHNS and SASEGT. The CDR3 bases are TGTGCCAGCAGTGACCCGGGACAGGTCGGAAACACCATATATTTT. Translated: CASSDPGQVGNTIYF.

The rearrangement joins TRBV5-4 to TRBJ2-7; perhaps TRBD1 as D (5 bases). There are 14 residues in the CDR3. CDR1 SGHNT and CDR2 YYREEE come from the germline V gene (reference sequence). Between the trimmed V and J ends, which lost 4 bases and 4 bases, there was a span of 15 bases. CDR3 loop: CASSPSRQTYEQYF. The DNA of the CDR3 is TGTGCCAGCAGCCCCTCAAGACAGACGTACGAGCAGTACTTC.

CDR3 nucleotide sequence: TGTGCCAGCAGTGCATTTAGCGGGGGGGAGGCCAAAAACATTCAGTACTTC. Protein sequence: CASSAFSGGEAKNIQYF. V usage is TRBV6-1 and J usage is TRBJ2-4; TRBD2 matches at 11 bases. This CDR3 is built from 17 residues. Trimming at V came to 4 bases and at J to 1 base, leaving 6 bases not matched to a gene. Germline CDR1 MNHNS, CDR2 SASEGT.

The chain carries TRBV28 and TRBJ1-5, with TRBD1 matching over 9 bases. Germline CDR1 is MDHEN and CDR2 is SYDVKM. This CDR3 comprises 17 residues. With V trimmed by 5 bases and J by 1 base, 9 bases remained unmatched. The CDR3 DNA is TGTGCCAGCAGTGTCCTACAGGGGGCTTGGAGCAATCAGCCCCAGCATTTT. Residues: CASSVLQGAWSNQPQHF.

The rearrangement uses TRBV10-3 and TRBJ1-2, with D hard to call. Trimming cost V 0 bases and J 1 base, with 9 bases left between them. The CDR3 length is 15 residues. Germline V gives CDR1 ENHRY, CDR2 SYGVKD. The CDR3: CAISESAGLNYGYTF. The CDR3 bases are TGTGCCATCAGTGAGTCTGCAGGACTTAACTATGGCTACACCTTC.

The rearrangement links TRBV7-9 to TRBJ2-7, with D possibly matching TRBD2 (5 bases). The length of the CDR3 is 14 residues. The V end was cut by 5 bases, the J end by 6 bases, with 17 bases between. From germline, CDR1 is SEHNR and CDR2 FQNEAQ (reference sequence). CDR3 sequence (DNA): TGTGCCAGCAGCCTACAATTGTTCGGAGGCGAGCAGTACTTC. Translating it yields CASSLQLFGGEQYF.

The genes are TRBV6-5 and TRBJ1-2; unclear D gene. The germline V and J ends were trimmed by 6 bases and 5 bases, with 13 bases remaining between them. Germline values: CDR1 MNHEY, CDR2 SVGAGI. The CDR3 has 13 amino acids. The chain's CDR3 is CASRDSGPYGYTF. In nucleotides, the CDR3 is TGTGCCAGCAGGGACTCAGGACCGTATGGCTACACCTTC.

This sequence joins TRBV7-2 and TRBJ1-2; tentatively, D is TRBD1 (6 bases). This CDR3 comprises 15 residues. Germline CDR1 reads SGHTA; CDR2 reads FQGNSA. Trimming pared 0 bases from V and 5 bases from J, leaving 13 bases between. The DNA for the CDR3 is TGTGCCAGCAGCTTAGCCGGGGGGCCCATTTATGGCTACACCTTC. Translated: CASSLAGGPIYGYTF.

The rearrangement uses TRBV10-3 and TRBJ2-4; TRBD2 aligns across 12 bases. The ends lost 0 bases at V and 4 bases at J; junction bases unmatched: 1. This CDR3 spans 16 amino acids. The germline V gene has CDR1 ENHRY and CDR2 SYGVKD. The DNA for the CDR3 is TGTGCCATCAGTGAGTCAACTAGCGGGGGGAAAAACATTCAGTACTTC. This encodes CAISESTSGGKNIQYF.

The rearrangement joins TRBV5-6 to TRBJ2-1, with 8 positions matching TRBD1. The CDR3 totals 14 residues. With V trimmed by 0 bases and J by 9 bases, 5 bases remained unmatched. Germline V gene sequence: CDR1 SGHDT, CDR2 YYEEEE. The CDR3 nucleotides are TGTGCCAGCAGCTTGGTGTCAGGGGGCGTTGAGCAGTTCTTC. It encodes CASSLVSGGVEQFF.

A single count supports this clone. The rearrangement uses TRBV5-4 and TRBJ2-6; the D is unclear. Looked up from germline, CDR1 is SGHNT and CDR2 is YYREEE (reference sequence). V lost 4 bases to trimming and J lost 1 base, with 9 bases between them. The length of the CDR3 is 15 residues. The CDR3 region has the DNA TGTGCCAGCAGCCCCATCCAGTCTGGGGCCAACGTCCTGACTTTC. As protein: CASSPIQSGANVLTF.

The V call is TRBV4-1, the J call TRBJ2-5, with 10 positions matching TRBD2. Losses at the gene ends were 1 base for V and 0 bases for J; bases not matched to a gene: 2. The CDR3 covers 16 residues. The germline V gene has CDR1 MGHRA and CDR2 YSYEKL. CDR3: CASSQVSGGYQETQYF. The CDR3 region has the DNA TGCGCCAGCAGCCAAGTTAGCGGGGGGTACCAAGAGACCCAGTACTTC.

The chain carries TRBV9 and TRBJ1-1, with TRBD1 matching 8 bases. This CDR3 spans 15 amino acids. V dropped 4 bases and J dropped 4; count of bases not matched to a gene: 9. Germline values: CDR1 SGDLS, CDR2 YYNGEE. The CDR3 sequence is CASSRPGQDGTEAFF. Written as DNA, the CDR3 is TGTGCCAGCAGCAGGCCGGGACAGGACGGCACTGAAGCTTTCTTT.

This clone was seen only once. The chain uses TRBV5-4 and TRBJ1-3; D may be TRBD1 (6 bases). Trimming left V 0 bases short and J 10 bases short, with 11 bases between. The germline gives CDR1 SGHNT, CDR2 YYREEE (reference sequence). CDR3 length: 13 residues. The DNA of the CDR3 is TGTGCCAGCAGCTTGGACAGGGCATCGACCATATATTTT. It translates to CASSLDRASTIYF.

The chain carries TRBV5-6 and TRBJ1-2; 8 nucleotides match TRBD1. Germline lookup yields CDR1 SGHDT and CDR2 YYEEEE. CDR3 size: 14 residues. V lost 5 bases, J lost 6 bases, and 9 bases stayed unmatched. The CDR3 DNA is TGTGCCAGCAGAAACCGACAGGGGAGAAATGGCTACACCTTC. This sequence encodes CASRNRQGRNGYTF. The full variable domain, rest sourced from reference TRBV5-6 and TRBJ1-2, is DAGVTQSPTHLIKTRGQQVTLRCSPKSGHDTVSWYQQALGQGPQFIFQYYEEEERQRGNFPDRFSGHQFPNYSSELNVNALLLGDSALYLCASRNRQGRNGYTFGSGTRLTVV.

The chain combines TRBV11-2 with TRBJ1-5, with 8 bases fitting TRBD1. This CDR3 comprises 15 residues. CDR1 and CDR2 from the germline V gene are SGHAT and FQNNGV. V trimming: 5 bases; J trimming: 6 bases; junction bases outside the gene matches: 9. The CDR3 protein is CASSPTFGQGQPQHF. The CDR3 nucleotides are TGTGCCAGCAGCCCAACCTTCGGACAGGGTCAGCCCCAGCATTTT.

The rearrangement joins TRBV19 to TRBJ2-1, with TRBD1 matching 8 bases. CDR3 length: 13 amino acids. Trimming at V came to 11 bases and at J to 3 bases, leaving 6 bases not matched to a gene. CDR1 and CDR2 (germline): LNHDA, SQIVND (reference sequence). The CDR3, as DNA: TGTGCCTCTCGTGGACAGGGCTACAATGAGCAGTTCTTC. It codes for CASRGQGYNEQFF. Based on the CDR3 plus reference TRBV19 and TRBJ2-1, the full variable domain is DGGITQSPKYLFRKEGQNVTLSCEQNLNHDAMYWYRQDPGQGLRLIYYSQIVNDFQKGDIAEGYSVSREKKESFPLTVTSAQKNPTAFYLCASRGQGYNEQFFGPGTRLTVL.

This chain connects TRBV5-1 to TRBJ1-3; D unclear. The V gene's germline CDR1 is SGHRS and CDR2 YFSETQ. The CDR3 has 17 residues. Trimming took 0 bases from V and 0 from J, leaving 13 bases between them. The CDR3 bases are TGCGCCAGCAGCTTGGCTGGGCCAGGCCGCTCTGGAAACACCATATATTTT. Translated: CASSLAGPGRSGNTIYF.

This chain links TRBV7-2 with TRBJ1-1; D might be TRBD1 (6 bases). Germline V lookup: CDR1 SGHTA, CDR2 FQGNSA. This CDR3 comprises 13 residues. V lost 2 bases, J lost 10 bases, and 14 bases lay in between. In DNA form, the CDR3 reads TGTGCCAGCAGCTTAAACAGACAGGAAGGAGCTTTCTTT. Translation: CASSLNRQEGAFF. Filled out from reference TRBV7-2 and TRBJ1-1, the complete variable domain reads GAGVSQSPSNKVTEKGKDVELRCDPISGHTALYWYRQSLGQGLEFLIYFQGNSAPDKSGLPSDRFSAERTGGSVSTLTIQRTQQEDSAVYLCASSLNRQEGAFFGQGTRLTVV.

This clone was observed once. V gene TRBV24-1 combines with J gene TRBJ1-2, with 8 positions matching TRBD1. Germline V gene sequence: CDR1 KGHDR, CDR2 SFDVKD. The CDR3 contains 16 residues. After removal of 4 bases from V and 4 bases from J, the junction contained 10 bases not matched to a gene. As DNA, the CDR3 is TGTGCCACCAGTGACCCGGGAGAGACAGGGGTCTATGGCTACACCTTC. Protein: CATSDPGETGVYGYTF.

The chain employs TRBV4-1 and TRBJ2-3; 15 bases map to TRBD2. V dropped 3 bases and J dropped 8; count of bases not matched to a gene: 12. This CDR3 has 18 residues. In germline, CDR1 is MGHRA, CDR2 YSYEKL. CDR3 DNA: TGCGCCAGCAGCCAGGCCAACATGGGACTAGCGGGGGGAAGTACGCAGTATTTT. Translating it yields CASSQANMGLAGGSTQYF.

This chain joins TRBV10-3 and TRBJ1-2; D is uncertain. The ends were cut back, 0 bases at V and 4 bases at J, with 6 bases in the middle. The CDR3 totals 13 residues. Germline CDR1 and CDR2: ENHRY and SYGVKD. DNA for the CDR3: TGTGCCATCAGTGAGTCGGGAGGCTATGGCTACACCTTC. Translating it yields CAISESGGYGYTF.

This chain uses TRBV5-1 with TRBJ2-7, with a weak D call TRBD1 (5 bases). The germline V and J ends were trimmed by 0 bases and 0 bases, with 7 bases remaining between them. CDR3 length: 14 amino acids. Germline V lookup: CDR1 SGHRS, CDR2 YFSETQ. CDR3 sequence: CASSLDRFSYEQYF. CDR3 coding DNA: TGCGCCAGCAGCTTGGACAGGTTCTCCTACGAGCAGTACTTC.

V usage is TRBV5-4 and J usage is TRBJ2-5, with D tentatively TRBD2 (5 bases). The CDR3 extends over 13 amino acids. Germline values: CDR1 SGHNT, CDR2 YYREEE (reference sequence). V gave up 4 bases and J gave up 6 bases, with 13 bases separating them. The CDR3 DNA follows: TGTGCCAGCAGCGCCGACCCCGGGAAGACCCAGTACTTC. Protein: CASSADPGKTQYF.

This clone was observed a single time. J is TRBJ1-3 and V is TRBV7-2; D is perhaps TRBD1 (5 bases). Looked up from germline, CDR1 is SGHTA and CDR2 is FQGNSA. The length of the CDR3 is 13 residues. Trimming cost V 6 bases and J 2 bases, with 8 bases left between them. Here the CDR3 reads CASSRQPGNTIYF. As DNA, the CDR3 is TGTGCCAGCAGTCGACAGCCTGGAAACACCATATATTTT.

V gene TRBV5-1 combines with J gene TRBJ1-2; weak D call: TRBD1 (6 bases). V was trimmed by 4 bases and J by 0 bases, leaving 7 bases between them. CDR3 size: 13 residues. Looked up from germline, CDR1 is SGHRS and CDR2 is YFSETQ. Here the CDR3 DNA reads TGCGCCAGCAGCGGGACAACTAACTATGGCTACACCTTC. It is translated as CASSGTTNYGYTF. The whole variable domain, remainder taken from reference TRBV5-1 and TRBJ1-2, is KAGVTQTPRYLIKTRGQQVTLSCSPISGHRSVSWYQQTPGQGLQFLFEYFSETQRNKGNFPGRFSGRQFSNSRSEMNVSTLELGDSALYLCASSGTTNYGYTFGSGTRLTVV.

The chain has TRBV7-2 and TRBJ2-3; perhaps TRBD1 as D (6 bases). The V gene's germline CDR1 is SGHTA and CDR2 FQGNSA. CDR3 length: 15 residues. The V gene lost 7 bases and the J gene lost 3 bases, with 17 bases spanning the gap. As DNA, the CDR3 is TGTGCCAGCACAGAACAGGGAAGTAGGACAGATACGCAGTATTTT. Translating it yields CASTEQGSRTDTQYF.

The V gene is TRBV4-2, the J gene TRBJ1-5; D perhaps matches TRBD1 (6 bases). Germline CDR1 is LGHNA and CDR2 is YNFKEQ. The CDR3 extends over 16 amino acids. V shed 1 base and J shed 2 bases, with 12 bases lying between them. The CDR3 sequence is CASSQAIGGGNQPQHF. In DNA, the CDR3 is TGTGCCAGCAGCCAAGCTATAGGGGGAGGCAATCAGCCCCAGCATTTT.

This chain uses TRBV4-1 with TRBJ1-2; 8 nucleotides line up with TRBD1. The CDR3 is made up of 15 amino acids. Germline V gene sequence: CDR1 MGHRA, CDR2 YSYEKL. J lost 4 bases, V lost 0 bases, and 4 bases had no gene match. The CDR3 sequence is CASSQERTGGYGYTF. The CDR3 nucleotides read TGCGCCAGCAGCCAAGAGAGAACAGGGGGCTATGGCTACACCTTC.